One sample yielded the 11 T cell receptor beta chains listed below, sequenced in a study of T cell responses to AZD1222 COVID-19 vaccine. TCRdb keeps only in-frame clones here, not all; method: immunoSEQ multiplex PCR. The sample contains some 150,000 clones, about nine tenths of which appear only once. The source was peripheral blood, collected 28 days after the second AZD1222 dose. These receptors were taken from an adult who received the AZD1222 COVID-19 vaccine.

V gene TRBV6-5 combines with J gene TRBJ1-5; TRBD1 matches at 7 bases. CDR1 and CDR2 (germline): MNHEY, SVGAGI. The CDR3 runs 14 residues. V dropped 8 bases and J dropped 5; count of bases not matched to a gene: 9. The CDR3 region is CASGMTGPDQPQHF. For the CDR3, the DNA is TGTGCCAGCGGAATGACAGGGCCGGATCAGCCCCAGCATTTT.

DNA of the CDR3: TGTGCCAGCAGCTCGGCCTGGAGTAGCGGGAGCTACGAGCAGTACTTC. This sequence encodes CASSSAWSSGSYEQYF. The V call is TRBV7-9, the J call TRBJ2-7; 9 nucleotides agree with TRBD2. The germline CDR1 and CDR2 sequences are SEHNR and FQNEAQ (reference sequence). Trimming removed 4 bases from V and 3 bases from J; junction bases left unmatched: 10. The CDR3 runs 16 residues.

The V call is TRBV12-3 or TRBV12-4, the J call TRBJ1-2; D is unclear. The CDR3 runs 12 residues. Trimming stripped 6 bases from V and 6 bases from J, with 11 bases between. CDR3 coding DNA: TGTGCCAGCAGCTCGGGGTTAGATGGCTACACCTTC. Translation gives CASSSGLDGYTF.

The chain carries TRBV2 and TRBJ1-4; D not resolved. Trimming cost V 6 bases and J 8 bases, with 25 bases left between them. CDR1 and CDR2 (germline): SNHLY, FYNNEI. This CDR3 region has 17 residues. The CDR3 DNA sequence: TGTGCCAGCAGGGGGAATGTACCGGGCAGAGGGAGGGAAAAACTGTTTTTT. It encodes CASRGNVPGRGREKLFF.

The rearrangement uses TRBV7-9 and TRBJ2-7; 10 bases are shared with TRBD2. Germline V gives CDR1 SEHNR, CDR2 FQNEAQ (reference sequence). Trimming at V came to 5 bases and at J to 4 bases, leaving 5 bases not matched to a gene. The CDR3 extends over 14 amino acids. CDR3 in amino acids: CASSQEREGYEQYF. The CDR3 region has the DNA TGTGCCAGCAGCCAGGAGCGGGAGGGTTACGAGCAGTACTTC.

The chain joins TRBV19 to TRBJ2-3; D remains unclear. Germline CDR1 reads LNHDA; CDR2 reads SQIVND (reference sequence). This CDR3 has 15 amino acids. Trimming stripped 5 bases from V and 4 bases from J, with 16 bases between. This chain's CDR3 is CASSPTFAGADTQYF. The CDR3, as DNA: TGTGCCAGTAGTCCTACCTTCGCAGGCGCAGATACGCAGTATTTT.

The gene calls are TRBV28 and TRBJ1-1; D possibly corresponds to TRBD1 (5 bases). Germline V lookup: CDR1 MDHEN, CDR2 SYDVKM. The ends were cut back, 3 bases at V and 3 bases at J, with 8 bases in the middle. This CDR3 has 13 residues. CDR3 sequence reads: CASSFGGDTEAFF. CDR3 bases: TGTGCCAGCAGTTTTGGGGGGGACACTGAAGCTTTCTTT.

This clone came up once. The chain carries TRBV29-1 and TRBJ2-3; 14 nucleotides align to TRBD2. J was trimmed by 3 bases and V by 8 bases; bases with no gene match: 4. The germline V gene has CDR1 SQVTM and CDR2 ANQGSEA. The CDR3 is 14 residues long. DNA of the CDR3: TGCAGCACAGGGACTAGCGGGAGTACAGATACGCAGTATTTT. Its protein product is CSTGTSGSTDTQYF.

This chain links TRBV6-5 with TRBJ1-2; a weak D match, TRBD1 (6 bases). CDR3 length: 13 residues. V gave up 5 bases and J gave up 5 bases, with 12 bases separating them. Germline assignment: CDR1 MNHEY and CDR2 SVGAGI. CDR3 nucleotide sequence: TGTGCCAGCAGTCTTCCGGGACAATATGGCTACACCTTC. Its translation is CASSLPGQYGYTF.

This clone has only one observation. V is TRBV3-1 (or the pseudogene TRBV3-2) and J is TRBJ1-5; D not certain. Per germline, CDR1 LGHDT and CDR2 YNNKEL (reference sequence). The CDR3 totals 11 residues. Trimming cost V 3 bases and J 6 bases, with 3 bases left between them. Here the CDR3 DNA reads TGTGCCAGCAGCCAGTCTCAGCCCCAGCATTTT. This codes for CASSQSQPQHF.

The V and J genes are TRBV7-9 and TRBJ2-7; no reliable D call. The CDR3 is 17 residues long. V was pared by 5 bases and J by 2 bases, with 22 bases between. Germline values: CDR1 SEHNR, CDR2 FQNEAQ (reference sequence). The CDR3, as DNA: TGTGCCAGCAGCCCCCCGGCGGACGTATCGGCCACCTACGAGCAGTACTTC. Amino acids: CASSPPADVSATYEQYF.